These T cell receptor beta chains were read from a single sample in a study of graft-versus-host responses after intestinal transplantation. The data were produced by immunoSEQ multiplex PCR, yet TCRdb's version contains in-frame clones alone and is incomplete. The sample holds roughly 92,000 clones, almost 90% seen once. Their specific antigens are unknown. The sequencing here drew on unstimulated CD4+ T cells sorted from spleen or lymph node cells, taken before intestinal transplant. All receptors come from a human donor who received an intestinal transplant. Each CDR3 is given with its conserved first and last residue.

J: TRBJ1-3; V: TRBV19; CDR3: CASSAGQTGNTIYF
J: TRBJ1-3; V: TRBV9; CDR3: CASSVAQGSGNTIYF
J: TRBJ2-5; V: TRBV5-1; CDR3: CASSFNPPGSGQETQYF
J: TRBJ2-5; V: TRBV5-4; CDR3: CASSLGTVETQYF
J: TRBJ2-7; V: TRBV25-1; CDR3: CASSEWGQGYYEQYF
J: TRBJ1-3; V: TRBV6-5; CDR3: CASIKPGDGNTIYF
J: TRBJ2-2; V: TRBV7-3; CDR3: CASSLTSGGNTGELFF
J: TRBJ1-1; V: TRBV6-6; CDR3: CASSQGQGGTEAFF
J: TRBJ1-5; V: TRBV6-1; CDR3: CASSEAAGGNQPQHF
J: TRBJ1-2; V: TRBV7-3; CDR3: CASSLTGQDRDGYTF
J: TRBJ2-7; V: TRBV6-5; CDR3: CASSYSGRAYEQYF
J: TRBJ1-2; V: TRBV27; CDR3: CASTRDRRANYGYTF
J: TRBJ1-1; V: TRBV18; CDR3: CASSRQESSTEAFF
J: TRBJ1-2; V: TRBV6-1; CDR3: CASSPSGGGYTF
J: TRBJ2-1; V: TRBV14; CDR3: CASSQDARGSPFF
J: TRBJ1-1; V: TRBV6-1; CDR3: CASSERGGAEAFF
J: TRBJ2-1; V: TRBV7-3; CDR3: CASSGTKSSYNEQFF